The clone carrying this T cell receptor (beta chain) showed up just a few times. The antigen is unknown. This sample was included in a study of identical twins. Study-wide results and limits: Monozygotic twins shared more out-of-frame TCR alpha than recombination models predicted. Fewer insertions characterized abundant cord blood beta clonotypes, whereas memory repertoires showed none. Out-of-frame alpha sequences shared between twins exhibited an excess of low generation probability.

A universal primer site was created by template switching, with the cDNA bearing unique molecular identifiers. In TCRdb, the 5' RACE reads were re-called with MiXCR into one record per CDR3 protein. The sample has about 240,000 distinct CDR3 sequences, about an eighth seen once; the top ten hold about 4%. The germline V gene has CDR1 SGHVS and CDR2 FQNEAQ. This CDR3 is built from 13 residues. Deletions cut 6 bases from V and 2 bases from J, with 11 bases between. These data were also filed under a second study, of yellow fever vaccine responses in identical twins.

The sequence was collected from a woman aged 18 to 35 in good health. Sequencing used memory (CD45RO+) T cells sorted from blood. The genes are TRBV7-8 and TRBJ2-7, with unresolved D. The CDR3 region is CASSIGRPYEQYF. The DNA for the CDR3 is TGTGCCAGCAGTATAGGCCGCCCCTACGAGCAGTACTTC.